This T cell receptor (beta chain) emerged from a study of cytotoxic CD8 clonotypes in ibrutinib-treated CLL. Background on the study: Enrolment comprised about a dozen relapsed/refractory and more than 14 treatment-naive patients; roughly 18 were IGHV unmutated. Specimens for response were gathered following a median about a year of therapy, spanning 6 to 36.

Trimming took 2 bases from V and 1 from J, leaving 14 bases between them. Germline-derived CDR1 and CDR2 are MNHEY and SVGAGI. The CDR3 is 16 amino acids. Assay: immunoSEQ multiplex PCR; the TCRdb copy retains only in-frame clones and omits some. The sample carries approximately 74,000 clones, over 75% recorded once. The source of approximately 2 micrograms of genomic DNA for TCR beta libraries was cryopreserved PBMCs. The sequence was collected from a human donor with chronic lymphocytic leukemia. The chain employs TRBV6-5 and TRBJ2-5, with a possible D match to TRBD1 (5 bases). The material sequenced was PBMCs, taken at disease progression, from a patient treated with ibrutinib. The CDR3 coding sequence is TGTGCCAGCAGTTACCCCCAGGGAACCGGCCAAGAGACCCAGTACTTC. The encoded protein is CASSYPQGTGQETQYF.